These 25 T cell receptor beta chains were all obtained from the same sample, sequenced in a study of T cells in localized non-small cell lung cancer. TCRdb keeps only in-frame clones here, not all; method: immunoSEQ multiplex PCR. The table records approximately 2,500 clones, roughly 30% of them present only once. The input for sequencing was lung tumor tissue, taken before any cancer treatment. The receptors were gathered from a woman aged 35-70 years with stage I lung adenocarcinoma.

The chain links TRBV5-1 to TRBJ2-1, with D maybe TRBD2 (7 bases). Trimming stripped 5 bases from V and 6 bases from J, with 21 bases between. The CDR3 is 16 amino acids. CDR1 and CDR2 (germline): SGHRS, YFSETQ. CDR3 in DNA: TGCGCCAGCAGGCCCCCTGGGGGGGGCTCGTTCAATGAGCAGTTCTTC. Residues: CASRPPGGGSFNEQFF.

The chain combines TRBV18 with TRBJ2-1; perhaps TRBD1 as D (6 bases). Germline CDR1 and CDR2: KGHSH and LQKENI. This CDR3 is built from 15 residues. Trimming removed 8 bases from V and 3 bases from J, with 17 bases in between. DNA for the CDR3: TGTGCCAGCACAATGAGCAGGGACAACTACAATGAGCAGTTCTTC. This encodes CASTMSRDNYNEQFF.

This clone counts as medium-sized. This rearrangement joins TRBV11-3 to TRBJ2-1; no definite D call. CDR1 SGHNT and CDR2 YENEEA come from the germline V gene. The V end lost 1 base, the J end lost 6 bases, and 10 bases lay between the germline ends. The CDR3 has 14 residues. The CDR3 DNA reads TGTGCCAGCAGCTTAGTTCAGGAGCGCAATGAGCAGTTCTTC. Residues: CASSLVQERNEQFF. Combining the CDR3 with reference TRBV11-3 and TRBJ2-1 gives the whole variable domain EAGVVQSPRYKIIEKKQPVAFWCNPISGHNTLYWYLQNLGQGPELLIRYENEEAVDDSQLPKDRFSAERLKGVDSTLKIQPAELGDSAVYLCASSLVQERNEQFFGPGTRLTVL.

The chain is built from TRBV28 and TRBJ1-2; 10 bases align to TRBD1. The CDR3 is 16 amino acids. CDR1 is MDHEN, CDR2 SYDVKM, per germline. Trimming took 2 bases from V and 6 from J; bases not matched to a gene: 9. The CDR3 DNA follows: TGTGCCAGCAGTTTACTGGGACAGGGGTTACCCCATGGCTACACCTTC. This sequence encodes CASSLLGQGLPHGYTF.

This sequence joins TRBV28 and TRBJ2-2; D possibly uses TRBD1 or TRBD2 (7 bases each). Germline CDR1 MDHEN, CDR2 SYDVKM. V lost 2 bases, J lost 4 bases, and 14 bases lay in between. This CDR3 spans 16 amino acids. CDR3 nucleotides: TGTGCCAGCAGTTTAGGCCAGGGGGGGCGCACCGGGGAGCTGTTTTTT. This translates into CASSLGQGGRTGELFF.

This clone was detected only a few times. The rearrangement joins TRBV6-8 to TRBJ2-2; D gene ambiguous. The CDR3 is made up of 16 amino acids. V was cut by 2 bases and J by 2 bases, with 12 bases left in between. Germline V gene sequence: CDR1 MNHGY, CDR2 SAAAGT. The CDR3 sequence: CASSYLRLRNTGELFF. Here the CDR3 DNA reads TGTGCCAGCAGTTACCTACGGCTGAGAAACACCGGGGAGCTGTTTTTT.

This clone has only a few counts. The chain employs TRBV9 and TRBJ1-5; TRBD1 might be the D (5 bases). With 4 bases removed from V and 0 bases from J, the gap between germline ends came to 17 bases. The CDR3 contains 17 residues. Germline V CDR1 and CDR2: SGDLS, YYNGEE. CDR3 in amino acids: CASSRRTTGVSNQPQHF. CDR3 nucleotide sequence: TGTGCCAGCAGCCGGAGGACCACAGGAGTTAGCAATCAGCCCCAGCATTTT.

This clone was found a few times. The CDR3 coding sequence is TGTGCCAGCAGCCAAGATCGGGCGGGAGGTACGCAGTATTTT. Its protein product is CASSQDRAGGTQYF. This chain uses TRBV11-1 with TRBJ2-3, with TRBD2 matching 8 bases. In germline, CDR1 is SGHAT, CDR2 FQDESV (reference sequence). The V segment lost 5 bases and the J segment 8 bases; nucleotides outside the gene matches: 9. This CDR3 is 14 amino acids long.

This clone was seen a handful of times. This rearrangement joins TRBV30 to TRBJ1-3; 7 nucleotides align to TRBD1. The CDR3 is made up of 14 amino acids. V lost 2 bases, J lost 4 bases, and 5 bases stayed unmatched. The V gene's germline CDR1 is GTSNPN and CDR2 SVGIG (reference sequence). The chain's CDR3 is CAWSSGQDGNTIYF. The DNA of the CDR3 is TGTGCCTGGAGTTCCGGACAGGACGGAAACACCATATATTTT.

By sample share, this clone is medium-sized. The CDR3 DNA follows: TGTGCCAGCAGCGTGCTAGGAATGGGTCGGGAGACCCAGTACTTC. Residues: CASSVLGMGRETQYF. The rearrangement links TRBV28 to TRBJ2-5; D is ambiguous. Germline loops: CDR1 MDHEN, CDR2 SYDVKM. The CDR3 is 15 residues long. Trimming cost V 6 bases and J 5 bases, with 19 bases left between them.

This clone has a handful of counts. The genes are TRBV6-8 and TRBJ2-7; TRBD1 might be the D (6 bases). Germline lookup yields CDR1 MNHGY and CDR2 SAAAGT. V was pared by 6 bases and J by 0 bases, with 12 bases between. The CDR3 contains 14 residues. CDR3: CASSWTVSSYEQYF. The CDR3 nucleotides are TGTGCCAGCAGCTGGACAGTAAGCTCCTACGAGCAGTACTTC.

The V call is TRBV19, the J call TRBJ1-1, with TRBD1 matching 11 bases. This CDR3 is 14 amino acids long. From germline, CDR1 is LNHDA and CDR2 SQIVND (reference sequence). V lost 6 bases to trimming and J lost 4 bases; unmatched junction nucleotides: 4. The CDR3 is CASSGQGAGTEAFF. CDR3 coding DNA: TGTGCCAGTAGCGGACAGGGGGCCGGCACTGAAGCTTTCTTT.

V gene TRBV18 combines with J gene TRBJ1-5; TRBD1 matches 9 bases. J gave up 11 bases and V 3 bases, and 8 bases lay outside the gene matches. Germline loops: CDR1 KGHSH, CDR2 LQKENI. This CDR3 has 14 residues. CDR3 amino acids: CASSPGQGVAAQHF. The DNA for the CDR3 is TGTGCCAGCTCACCGGGACAGGGAGTGGCGGCCCAGCATTTT.

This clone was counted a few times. The CDR3 loop reads CASRPPIAGNTGELFF. The CDR3 DNA sequence: TGTGCCAGCAGACCTCCGATAGCGGGAAACACCGGGGAGCTGTTTTTT. The chain joins TRBV28 to TRBJ2-2; TRBD2 matches at 8 bases. The germline gives CDR1 MDHEN, CDR2 SYDVKM. The CDR3 has 16 residues. Trimming at V came to 6 bases and at J to 2 bases, leaving 8 bases not matched to a gene.

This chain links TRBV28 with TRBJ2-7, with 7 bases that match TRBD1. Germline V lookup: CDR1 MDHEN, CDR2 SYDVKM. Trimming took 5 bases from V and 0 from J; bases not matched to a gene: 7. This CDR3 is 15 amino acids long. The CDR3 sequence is CASSPGTVSSYEQYF. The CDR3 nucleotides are TGTGCCAGCAGTCCCGGGACAGTCAGCTCCTACGAGCAGTACTTC.

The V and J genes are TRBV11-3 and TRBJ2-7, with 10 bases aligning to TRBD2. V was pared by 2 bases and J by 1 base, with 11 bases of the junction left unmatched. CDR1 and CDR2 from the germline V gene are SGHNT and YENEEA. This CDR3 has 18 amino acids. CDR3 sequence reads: CASSLKASGSVLSYEQYF. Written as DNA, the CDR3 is TGTGCCAGCAGCTTAAAGGCTAGCGGGAGCGTCCTTTCCTACGAGCAGTACTTC.

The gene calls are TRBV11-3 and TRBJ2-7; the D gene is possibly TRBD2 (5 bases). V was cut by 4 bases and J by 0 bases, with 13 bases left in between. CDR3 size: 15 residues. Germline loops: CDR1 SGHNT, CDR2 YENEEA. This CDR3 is CASSSERAGSYEQYF. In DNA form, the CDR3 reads TGTGCCAGCAGCTCCGAACGGGCGGGCTCCTACGAGCAGTACTTC.

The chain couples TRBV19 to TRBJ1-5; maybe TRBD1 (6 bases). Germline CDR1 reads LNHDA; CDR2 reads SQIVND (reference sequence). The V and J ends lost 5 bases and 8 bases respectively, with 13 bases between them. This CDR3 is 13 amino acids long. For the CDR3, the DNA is TGTGCCAGTAGTGATATACAGGGCAAGCCCCAGCATTTT. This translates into CASSDIQGKPQHF.

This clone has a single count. In DNA form, the CDR3 reads TGTGCCAGCAGGTCCCCTAGTGGTACCCTCTACGAGCAGTACTTC. Amino acid sequence: CASRSPSGTLYEQYF. The chain is built from TRBV28 and TRBJ2-7; D is unclear. The germline V gene has CDR1 MDHEN and CDR2 SYDVKM. Trimming took off 6 bases at V and 3 bases at J, with 18 bases between the two ends. The CDR3 loop spans 15 amino acids.

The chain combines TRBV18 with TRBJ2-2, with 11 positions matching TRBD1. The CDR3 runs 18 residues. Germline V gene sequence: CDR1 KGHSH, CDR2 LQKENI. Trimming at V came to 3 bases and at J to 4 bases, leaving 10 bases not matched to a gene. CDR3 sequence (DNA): TGTGCCAGCTCACCGGCTAAGGACAGGGGGCTTGGCACCGGGGAGCTGTTTTTT. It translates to CASSPAKDRGLGTGELFF.

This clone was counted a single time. The CDR3 DNA reads as TGCAGCGTTGAAGCGGGAGGGCCCGGAAACGAGCAGTACTTC. It codes for CSVEAGGPGNEQYF. The chain has TRBV29-1 and TRBJ2-7; 8 bases are a match to TRBD2. In germline, CDR1 is SQVTM, CDR2 ANQGSEA. The J segment lost 5 bases and the V segment lost 1 base, leaving 7 bases of the junction unmatched. The CDR3 extends over 14 amino acids.

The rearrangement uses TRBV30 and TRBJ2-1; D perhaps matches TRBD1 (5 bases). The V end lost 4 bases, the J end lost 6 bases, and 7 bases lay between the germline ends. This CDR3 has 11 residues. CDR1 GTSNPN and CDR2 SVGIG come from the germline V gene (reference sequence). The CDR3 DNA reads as TGTGCCTGGAATAGGGGCAATGAGCAGTTCTTC. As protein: CAWNRGNEQFF.

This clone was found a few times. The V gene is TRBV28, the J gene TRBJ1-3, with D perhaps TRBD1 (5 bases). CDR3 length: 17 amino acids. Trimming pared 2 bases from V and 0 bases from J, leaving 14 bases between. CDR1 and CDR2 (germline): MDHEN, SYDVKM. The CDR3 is CASSLETVPISGNTIYF. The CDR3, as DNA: TGTGCCAGCAGTTTAGAGACAGTACCGATCTCTGGAAACACCATATATTTT.

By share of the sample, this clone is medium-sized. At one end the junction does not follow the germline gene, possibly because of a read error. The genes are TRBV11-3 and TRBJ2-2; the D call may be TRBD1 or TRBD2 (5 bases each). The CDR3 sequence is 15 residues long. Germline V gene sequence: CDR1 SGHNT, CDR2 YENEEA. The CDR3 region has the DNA TGTGCTAGCAGCTCTTGGGGGTCGAACACCGGGGAGCTGTTTTTT. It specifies CASSSWGSNTGELFF.

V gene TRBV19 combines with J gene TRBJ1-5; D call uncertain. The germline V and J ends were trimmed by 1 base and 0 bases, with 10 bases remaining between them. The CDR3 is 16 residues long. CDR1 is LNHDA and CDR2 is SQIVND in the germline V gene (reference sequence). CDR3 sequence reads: CASSIGGGLSNQPQHF. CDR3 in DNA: TGTGCCAGTAGTATAGGGGGTGGCCTTAGCAATCAGCCCCAGCATTTT.